This is a list of T cell receptor beta chains from one sample in a study of T cells in Graves' hyperthyroidism and ophthalmopathy. TCRdb re-called the multiplex PCR reads with MiXCR, one entry per CDR3 protein. This repertoire shows fewer than 600,000 distinct CDR3 sequences, around 13% found once; its top ten account for 14%. The specimen sequenced was blood. These receptors were collected from a woman in her 40s with Graves' hyperthyroidism. Each CDR3 is given with its conserved first and last residue. A D gene is named only where the DNA matches it firmly. Rows may omit the clone size; those that give it use once, few, many or a size class.

clone_size: many; d_call: NA; j_call: TRBJ2-7; v_call: TRBV6-5; cdr3_nt: TGTGCCAGCAGTTACTCGATCGGAGGGGGCCTAGCCTACGAGCAGTACTTC; cdr3_aa: CASSYSIGGGLAYEQYF
clone_size: few; d_call: TRBD1; j_call: TRBJ1-2; v_call: TRBV9; cdr3_nt: TGTGCCAGCAGCGTAGCAGGACAGGGTGAAACTGGCTACACCTTC; cdr3_aa: CASSVAGQGETGYTF
clone_size: many; d_call: NA; j_call: TRBJ1-2; v_call: TRBV28; cdr3_nt: TGTGCCAGCAGTTTCGGGGCAGCCCTCTATGGCTACACCTTC; cdr3_aa: CASSFGAALYGYTF
clone_size: few; d_call: TRBD1; j_call: TRBJ1-6; v_call: TRBV28; cdr3_nt: TGTGCCAGCACCCCGGGACAGTATAATTCACCCCTCCACTTT; cdr3_aa: CASTPGQYNSPLHF
clone_size: few; d_call: NA; j_call: TRBJ2-7; v_call: TRBV9; cdr3_nt: TGTGCCAGCAGCGTTTCCGGGGAAAATTTCTACGAGCAGTACTTC; cdr3_aa: CASSVSGENFYEQYF
clone_size: NA; d_call: NA; j_call: TRBJ2-1; v_call: TRBV5-1; cdr3_nt: TGCGCCAGCAGCCTACAGGGTCACAATGAGCAGTTCTTC; cdr3_aa: CASSLQGHNEQFF
clone_size: NA; d_call: NA; j_call: TRBJ1-3; v_call: TRBV13; cdr3_nt: TGTGCCAGCAGCTTATCGGGACGGATCTCTGGAAACACCATATATTTT; cdr3_aa: CASSLSGRISGNTIYF
clone_size: many; d_call: TRBD1; j_call: TRBJ1-1; v_call: TRBV6-1; cdr3_nt: TGTGCCAGCAGTTTTTCGGACAGGGGGGGCACTGAAGCTTTCTTT; cdr3_aa: CASSFSDRGGTEAFF
clone_size: many; d_call: TRBD2; j_call: TRBJ2-3; v_call: TRBV5-1; cdr3_nt: TGCGCCAGCGGGACTAGCGGGAGTGAGGATACGCAGTATTTT; cdr3_aa: CASGTSGSEDTQYF
clone_size: many; d_call: TRBD2; j_call: TRBJ2-7; v_call: TRBV20-1; cdr3_nt: TGCAGTGCTAGGGAGCGGGAGAACGGAGGCGAGCAGTACTTC; cdr3_aa: CSARERENGGEQYF
clone_size: NA; d_call: NA; j_call: TRBJ2-2; v_call: TRBV5-1; cdr3_nt: TGCGCCAGCAGCTTGGGACAGCGGTACACCGGGGAGCTGTTTTTT; cdr3_aa: CASSLGQRYTGELFF
clone_size: many; d_call: NA; j_call: TRBJ2-1; v_call: TRBV6-1; cdr3_nt: TGTGCCAGCAGGGGGCCGGGCTACAATGAGCAGTTCTTC; cdr3_aa: CASRGPGYNEQFF
clone_size: NA; d_call: NA; j_call: TRBJ2-1; v_call: TRBV4-2; cdr3_nt: TGTGCCAGCAGCCAAGTTCTCAGCGGGTGGGACTACAATGAGCAGTTCTTC; cdr3_aa: CASSQVLSGWDYNEQFF
clone_size: few; d_call: TRBD1; j_call: TRBJ2-2; v_call: TRBV6-1; cdr3_nt: TGTGCCTGTCGGCAGGGGGAAGTGGGCGGGGAGCTGTTTTTT; cdr3_aa: CACRQGEVGGELFF
clone_size: NA; d_call: TRBD2; j_call: TRBJ2-7; v_call: TRBV7-3; cdr3_nt: TGTGCCAGCAGCGCGGGACTAGCGGGAGGGCCGAACGAGCAGTACTTC; cdr3_aa: CASSAGLAGGPNEQYF
clone_size: NA; d_call: TRBD2; j_call: TRBJ2-3; v_call: TRBV14; cdr3_nt: TGTGCCAGCAGCCAAGATACGGGAGGGCCCGATACGCAGTATTTT; cdr3_aa: CASSQDTGGPDTQYF
clone_size: NA; d_call: NA; j_call: TRBJ1-5; v_call: TRBV6-1; cdr3_nt: TGTGCCAGCAGTGTCGACGGAGGCAATCAGCCCCAGCATTTT; cdr3_aa: CASSVDGGNQPQHF
clone_size: many; d_call: TRBD2; j_call: TRBJ2-7; v_call: TRBV11-2; cdr3_nt: TGTGCCAGCAGCTTTGTTCTAGCGGGAGATGTCGAGCAGTACTTC; cdr3_aa: CASSFVLAGDVEQYF
clone_size: many; d_call: NA; j_call: TRBJ2-3; v_call: TRBV5-1; cdr3_nt: TGCGCCAGCAGCTTCTCGCCGGGGCCCACTAGCACAGATACGCAGTATTTT; cdr3_aa: CASSFSPGPTSTDTQYF
clone_size: few; d_call: TRBD2; j_call: TRBJ2-1; v_call: TRBV4-1; cdr3_nt: TGCGCCAGCAGCTTTACTAGCGGGAGACTCAATGAGCAGTTCTTC; cdr3_aa: CASSFTSGRLNEQFF
clone_size: NA; d_call: NA; j_call: TRBJ2-7; v_call: TRBV25-1; cdr3_nt: TGTGCCAGCAGTGCCCGGACAGCATACGAGCAGTACTTC; cdr3_aa: CASSARTAYEQYF
clone_size: many; d_call: TRBD1; j_call: TRBJ1-6; v_call: TRBV20-1; cdr3_nt: TGCAGTGCTAGCCCGGGACAGGGCCGCTCACCCCTCCACTTT; cdr3_aa: CSASPGQGRSPLHF
clone_size: NA; d_call: NA; j_call: TRBJ1-2; v_call: TRBV5-6; cdr3_nt: TGTGCCAGCAGCTCGGACTCTAACTATGCCTACACCTTC; cdr3_aa: CASSSDSNYAYTF
clone_size: few; d_call: NA; j_call: TRBJ1-5; v_call: TRBV20-1; cdr3_nt: TGCAGTGCTAGGACGGCGCCCAATCAGCCCCAGCATTTT; cdr3_aa: CSARTAPNQPQHF
clone_size: NA; d_call: NA; j_call: TRBJ1-4; v_call: TRBV6-1; cdr3_nt: TGTGCCAGCAGTGAATACGGACTGGAAAAACTGTTTTTT; cdr3_aa: CASSEYGLEKLFF
clone_size: many; d_call: TRBD1; j_call: TRBJ2-6; v_call: TRBV6-1; cdr3_nt: TGTGCCAGCAGTCTCCCGGGACAGGCTGGGGCCAACGTCCTGACTTTC; cdr3_aa: CASSLPGQAGANVLTF
clone_size: few; d_call: NA; j_call: TRBJ2-1; v_call: TRBV7-3; cdr3_nt: TGTGCCAGCAGCTTAGTGATTAGCGCCCACAATGAGCAGTTCTTC; cdr3_aa: CASSLVISAHNEQFF
clone_size: few; d_call: TRBD2; j_call: TRBJ2-1; v_call: TRBV6-1; cdr3_nt: TGTGCCAGCAGCCACGGACGGACTAGCGGAGGGGATGAGCAGTTCTTC; cdr3_aa: CASSHGRTSGGDEQFF
clone_size: many; d_call: TRBD2; j_call: TRBJ2-7; v_call: TRBV12-3/TRBV12-4; cdr3_nt: TGTGCCAGCAGTTTTCGGGGGGGTCATACCTACGAGCAGTACTTC; cdr3_aa: CASSFRGGHTYEQYF